This T cell receptor beta chain originates from a study of T cells in Graves' hyperthyroidism and ophthalmopathy. This clonotype was counted a few times. RNA transcripts served as the template for amplifying TCR beta CDR3 regions. HTBI primers were used for first-round RT-PCR of the TCR CDR3. TCRdb reanalysed the multiplex PCR reads using MiXCR and keeps one entry per CDR3 protein. Among about 52,000 distinct CDR3 sequences, roughly half were seen once, and the ten largest hold about 9%. Germline CDR1 is ENHRY and CDR2 is SYGVKD. After removal of 5 bases from V and 2 bases from J, the junction contained 14 bases not matched to a gene. The CDR3 runs to 18 residues. Patients with ophthalmopathy all had a Clinical Activity Score of at least 3, a NOSPECS grade of at least 4 and duration under 3 months.

Sample: blood. The receptor was derived from a woman between 50 and 59 years old with Graves' ophthalmopathy. The chain combines TRBV10-3 with TRBJ2-1; 8 bases agree with TRBD2. CDR3 in amino acids: CAISSAGVAGGTYNEQFF. The CDR3 region has the DNA TGTGCCATCAGTTCCGCCGGAGTTGCGGGGGGTACCTACAATGAGCAGTTCTTC.